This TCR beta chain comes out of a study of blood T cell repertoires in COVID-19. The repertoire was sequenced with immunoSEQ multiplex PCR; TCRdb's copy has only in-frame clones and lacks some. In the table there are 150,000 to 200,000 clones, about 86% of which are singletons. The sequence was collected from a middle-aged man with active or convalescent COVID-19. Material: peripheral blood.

CDR3 sequence: CASSLGQGAYEQYF. CDR3 nucleotides: TGTGCCAGCAGCTTAGGACAGGGGGCCTACGAGCAGTACTTC. This sequence joins TRBV21-1 and TRBJ2-7; the table's D call, TRBD1, has no DNA check behind it. TRBV21-1 is a documented pseudogene. The CDR3 sequence is 14 residues long.